Listed below are T cell receptor beta chains from one sample, sequenced in a study of OX40 agonist ivuxolimab in advanced cancers. Measured with immunoSEQ multiplex PCR; TCRdb has only the in-frame clones, and not every one. The sample carries about 110,000 clones, roughly 90% recorded once. The sample consisted of CD4+ or CD8+ T cells sorted from blood, taken in a trial of the OX40 agonist ivuxolimab. These receptors were collected from an adult with an advanced solid tumor such as melanoma, head and neck, liver or kidney cancer. Both conserved end residues are part of each CDR3. A D gene is named only where the DNA matches it firmly. Only some rows state a clone size, as once, few, many or a class for expanded clones.

clone_size j_call v_call d_call cdr3_nt cdr3_aa
many TRBJ1-1 TRBV5-1 NA TGCGCCAGCACCGAGGACGGGAACACTGAAGCTTTCTTT CASTEDGNTEAFF
NA TRBJ1-3 TRBV30 NA TGTGCCTGGAGTCTAAACAGGAAAAACACCATATATTTT CAWSLNRKNTIYF
NA TRBJ2-1 TRBV9 NA TGTGCCAGCAGCGTAGGGATTAGCTCCTACAATGAGCAGTTCTTC CASSVGISSYNEQFF
NA TRBJ2-3 TRBV7-8 TRBD2 TGTGCCAGCAGCTCAAGCGGACTAGCGGACACAGATACGCAGTATTTT CASSSSGLADTDTQYF
few TRBJ1-1 TRBV7-9 TRBD1 TGTGCCAGCAGCCAACCGACAGGGCTTGAAGCTTTCTTT CASSQPTGLEAFF
NA TRBJ2-1 TRBV7-7 NA TGTGCTAGCAGCTGGGGACCGGACAATGAGCAGTTCTTC CASSWGPDNEQFF
NA TRBJ1-4 TRBV7-2 NA TGTGCCAGCAGCTTCGTAGGGATAGGCGGGGATGAAAAACTGTTTTTT CASSFVGIGGDEKLFF
NA TRBJ2-3 TRBV30 NA TGTGCCTGGGAGCTGTCTGGCAGCCTCGGTAGGTCCGCAGATACGCAGTATTTT CAWELSGSLGRSADTQYF
NA TRBJ1-3 TRBV30 NA TGTGCCTGGAACGGGATCTCTGGAAACACCATATATTTT CAWNGISGNTIYF
NA TRBJ2-6 TRBV19 NA TGTGCCAGTAGTATAGGCGCTGGGGCCAACGTCCTGACTTTC CASSIGAGANVLTF
NA TRBJ1-5 TRBV7-8 NA TGTGCCAGCAGCTGGGTTAATCAGCCCCAGCATTTT CASSWVNQPQHF
NA TRBJ2-5 TRBV27 NA TGTGCCAGCAGTTTCGGGGCAGGGGTTTTGAAGACCCAGTACTTC CASSFGAGVLKTQYF
NA TRBJ1-1 TRBV10-1 NA TGCGCCAGCAGTGAGTCGGGGCAGGGGAGCACTGAAGCTTTCTTT CASSESGQGSTEAFF
once TRBJ1-1 TRBV19 NA TGTGCCAGTAGTATTACAACGAACACTGAAGCTTTCTTT CASSITTNTEAFF
NA TRBJ1-1 TRBV6-5 NA TGTGCCAGCAAAGGAGGGGTCATGAACACTGAAGCTTTCTTT CASKGGVMNTEAFF
NA TRBJ2-7 TRBV5-5 NA TGTGCCAGCATCTTCGGGGTAGACTCCTACGAGCAGTACTTC CASIFGVDSYEQYF
NA TRBJ1-5 TRBV19 NA TGTGCCAGTAGTATAGCCCAAAATCAGCCCCAGCATTTT CASSIAQNQPQHF
NA TRBJ2-3 TRBV27 NA TGTGCCAGCAGGTTACACAGGGAAGATACGCAGTATTTT CASRLHREDTQYF
NA TRBJ2-2 TRBV27 NA TGTGCCAGCAGTCCGCCGGGACGGGACACCGGGGAGCTGTTTTTT CASSPPGRDTGELFF
few TRBJ1-6 TRBV7-8 NA TGTGCCAGCAGCCCCTTACTAAGGGGGGATTCACCCCTCCACTTT CASSPLLRGDSPLHF
NA TRBJ1-1 TRBV5-1 NA TGCGCCAGCAGCAGGGGACCTCCCATGAACACTGAAGCTTTCTTT CASSRGPPMNTEAFF
NA TRBJ2-2 TRBV11-2 NA TGTGCCAGCACCATATCAGGGCTAGGGAACACCGGGGAGCTGTTTTTT CASTISGLGNTGELFF
NA TRBJ2-1 TRBV5-3 TRBD2 TGTGTCAGAAGCCTTCCCGCTGCGGGAGGGCACAATGAGCAGTTCTTC CVRSLPAAGGHNEQFF
once TRBJ2-3 TRBV5-1 TRBD2 TGCGCCAGCGCCGAACTAGCGGGGGGCACAGATACGCAGTATTTT CASAELAGGTDTQYF
NA TRBJ2-1 TRBV10-3 TRBD2 TGTGCCAGCCTCAAGGGGCACGGGGGGAGCTCCTACAATGAGCAGTTCTTC CASLKGHGGSSYNEQFF
NA TRBJ2-2 TRBV7-7 NA TGTGCTAGCAGCACCCGGGACGGAGACACCGGGGAGCTGTTTTTT CASSTRDGDTGELFF
NA TRBJ1-1 TRBV28 NA TGTGCCAGCAGAGGAAAACCTGAAGCTTTCTTT CASRGKPEAFF
NA TRBJ2-5 TRBV30 NA TGTGCCTGGAGTGGACAGGGAGGCGAGACCCAGTACTTC CAWSGQGGETQYF
once TRBJ1-2 TRBV29-1 TRBD1 TGCAGCGGGTCAACAGGGGACTATGGCTACACCTTC CSGSTGDYGYTF
NA TRBJ1-5 TRBV2 NA TGTGCCAGCAGTGAAAACAGGGTAGTTGGTCAGCCCCAGCATTTT CASSENRVVGQPQHF
NA TRBJ1-1 TRBV30 NA TGTGCCATACAGGGAAGCACTGAAGCTTTCTTT CAIQGSTEAFF
NA TRBJ2-3 TRBV28 NA TGTGCCAGCAGTTTAATTGGGGCAGATACGCAGTATTTT CASSLIGADTQYF
NA TRBJ1-2 TRBV28 TRBD1 TGTGCCAGCGGGACCGGGACAGGGGGCGTATATGGCTACACCTTC CASGTGTGGVYGYTF
NA TRBJ2-3 TRBV30 TRBD2 TGTGCCTGGAGTGTAACTAGCGGGGCTAGCACAGATACGCAGTATTTT CAWSVTSGASTDTQYF
NA TRBJ2-3 TRBV6-6 NA TGTGCCAGCAGCTTGGGACAAAATACGCAGTATTTT CASSLGQNTQYF
NA TRBJ1-1 TRBV27 NA TGTGCCAGCAGTCACCAACACAATATGAACACTGAAGCTTTCTTT CASSHQHNMNTEAFF
NA TRBJ2-3 TRBV15 NA TGTGCCACCAGCAGGCCAACGGCAGATACGCAGTATTTT CATSRPTADTQYF
NA TRBJ1-4 TRBV6-1 TRBD1 TGTGCCAGCAGAGGGACAGGGGTGGGTGAAAAACTGTTTTTT CASRGTGVGEKLFF
NA TRBJ2-3 TRBV19 TRBD2 TGTGCCAGTAAAGGGGCTAGCGGAAGTTCTAGCACAGATACGCAGTATTTT CASKGASGSSSTDTQYF
NA TRBJ2-7 TRBV6-5 TRBD1 TGTGCCAGCACCGACAGGGCCCCCCCCTACGAGCAGTACTTC CASTDRAPPYEQYF
NA TRBJ1-5 TRBV2 NA TGTGCCAGCAGTGACAATCAGCCCCAGCATTTT CASSDNQPQHF
NA TRBJ2-5 TRBV19 TRBD1 TGTGCCAGTAGTATAGCCGGGACAGGGGGCTTGGAGACCCAGTACTTC CASSIAGTGGLETQYF
NA TRBJ2-3 TRBV2 NA TGTGCCAGCAGAGGGTCGGCCTCCCGCACAGATACGCAGTATTTT CASRGSASRTDTQYF
NA TRBJ2-5 TRBV27 NA TGTGCCAGCAGTTTATTGGGAGCACAAGAGACCCAGTACTTC CASSLLGAQETQYF
NA TRBJ2-5 TRBV7-2 NA TGTGCCAGCACCATACAAACAGGGGGAGGGGAGACCCAGTACTTC CASTIQTGGGETQYF
NA TRBJ1-1 TRBV14 NA TGTGCCAGCAGCCAAGATTTAGCGCAGGCGGTAGCTTTCTTT CASSQDLAQAVAFF
NA TRBJ2-3 TRBV10-3 NA TGTGCCATCAGCCAGGACTTCGAGGGCACGCAGTATTTT CAISQDFEGTQYF
NA TRBJ1-1 TRBV7-3 NA TGTGCCAGCAGCCGAGACATGAACACTGAAGCTTTCTTT CASSRDMNTEAFF
few TRBJ2-1 TRBV9 TRBD1 TGTGCCAGCAGCGTCGTACAGGGGACCCATGAGCAGTTCTTC CASSVVQGTHEQFF
NA TRBJ2-1 TRBV6-1 TRBD2 TGTGCCAGCAGGGTACTAGCGGTAATCTACAATGAGCAGTTCTTC CASRVLAVIYNEQFF
NA TRBJ2-2 TRBV19 TRBD1 TGTGCCAGTAGTGAAACCGGGACAGGGGGTGGAGGGGAGCTGTTTTTT CASSETGTGGGGELFF
NA TRBJ1-1 TRBV5-1 NA TGCGCCAGCAGCTGGGGGTGGGGAGGGGTGGACACTGAAGCTTTCTTT CASSWGWGGVDTEAFF
NA TRBJ2-1 TRBV6-6 NA TGTGCCAGCAGTCTGGGAGCTCGGGTGGGAAATGAGCAGTTCTTC CASSLGARVGNEQFF
once TRBJ2-2 TRBV5-4 NA TGTGCCAGCAGCTTAGCCGGGACGGACACCGGGGAGCTGTTTTTT CASSLAGTDTGELFF
NA TRBJ1-5 TRBV6-6 TRBD1 TGTGCCAGCAGTTCCTTGGGACAGGGGGGCAATCAGCCCCAGCATTTT CASSSLGQGGNQPQHF